The 2 T cell receptor beta chains in this list originate from one sample, sequenced in a study of cytomegalovirus exposure and HLA in healthy donors. Both 60 Vbeta primers and 13 Jbeta primers went into the PCR. TCRdb's copy holds only in-frame clones and misses some; the assay was immunoSEQ multiplex PCR. The sample carries around 170,000 clones, around 83% recorded once. Sequencing used PBMCs. All receptors come from a woman aged 18-29 years in good health and CMV-seronegative.

This chain links TRBV4-1 with TRBJ2-1; 12 bases match TRBD2. Germline V gene sequence: CDR1 MGHRA, CDR2 YSYEKL. V dropped 1 base and J dropped 7; count of bases not matched to a gene: 8. The CDR3 runs 17 residues. In DNA, the CDR3 is TGCGCCAGCAGCCAAGGTGTGACTAGCGGGAGTAGTAATGAGCAGTTCTTC. This sequence encodes CASSQGVTSGSSNEQFF.

This chain connects TRBV7-9 to TRBJ2-1; a possible D gene is TRBD2 (6 bases). Deletions cut 6 bases from V and 0 bases from J, with 12 bases between. Per the germline V gene, CDR1 is SEHNR and CDR2 is FQNEAQ (reference sequence). The CDR3 consists of 15 residues. Written as DNA, the CDR3 is TGTGCCAGCAGAAAACGGGAGAACTCCTACAATGAGCAGTTCTTC. This encodes CASRKRENSYNEQFF.